This TCR beta chain emerged from a study of T cells after yellow fever vaccination. TCRdb ran MiXCR on the 5' RACE reads and lists one entry per CDR3 protein. The sample gives 150,000 to 200,000 distinct CDR3 sequences, more than 9.5% of which show up once; 35% to 40% is in the top ten. This clonotype is a singleton in its sample. Trimming removed 0 bases from V and 6 bases from J, with 14 bases in between. The CDR3 sequence is 15 residues long. Germline CDR1 MNHEY, CDR2 SVGAGI. The chain joins TRBV6-5 to TRBJ1-1; D call uncertain. The sequence was obtained from a man aged 18 to 29 who received the YFV17D yellow fever vaccine. The starting material was CD8+ T cells sorted from PBMCs, obtained 15 days after the yellow fever booster vaccination. CDR3 in DNA: TGTGCCAGCAGTTACTCGGCGTCAGCAACGTCTGAAGCTTTCTTT. This sequence encodes CASSYSASATSEAFF.